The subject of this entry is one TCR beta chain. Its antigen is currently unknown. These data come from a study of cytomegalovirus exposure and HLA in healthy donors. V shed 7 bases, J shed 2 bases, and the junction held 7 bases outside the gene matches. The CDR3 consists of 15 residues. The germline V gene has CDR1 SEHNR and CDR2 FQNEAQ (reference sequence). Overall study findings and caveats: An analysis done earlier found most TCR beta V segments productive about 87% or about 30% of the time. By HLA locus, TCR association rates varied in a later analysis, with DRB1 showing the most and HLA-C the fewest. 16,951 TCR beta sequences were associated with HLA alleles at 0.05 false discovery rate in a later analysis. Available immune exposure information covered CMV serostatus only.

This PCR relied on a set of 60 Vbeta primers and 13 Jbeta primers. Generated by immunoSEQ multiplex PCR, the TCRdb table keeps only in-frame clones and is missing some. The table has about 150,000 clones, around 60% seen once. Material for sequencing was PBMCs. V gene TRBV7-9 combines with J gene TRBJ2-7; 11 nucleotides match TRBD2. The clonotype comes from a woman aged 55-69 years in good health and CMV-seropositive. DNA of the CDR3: TGTGCCAGCACCGAGACTAGCGGGACACCCTACGAGCAGTACTTC. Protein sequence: CASTETSGTPYEQYF.